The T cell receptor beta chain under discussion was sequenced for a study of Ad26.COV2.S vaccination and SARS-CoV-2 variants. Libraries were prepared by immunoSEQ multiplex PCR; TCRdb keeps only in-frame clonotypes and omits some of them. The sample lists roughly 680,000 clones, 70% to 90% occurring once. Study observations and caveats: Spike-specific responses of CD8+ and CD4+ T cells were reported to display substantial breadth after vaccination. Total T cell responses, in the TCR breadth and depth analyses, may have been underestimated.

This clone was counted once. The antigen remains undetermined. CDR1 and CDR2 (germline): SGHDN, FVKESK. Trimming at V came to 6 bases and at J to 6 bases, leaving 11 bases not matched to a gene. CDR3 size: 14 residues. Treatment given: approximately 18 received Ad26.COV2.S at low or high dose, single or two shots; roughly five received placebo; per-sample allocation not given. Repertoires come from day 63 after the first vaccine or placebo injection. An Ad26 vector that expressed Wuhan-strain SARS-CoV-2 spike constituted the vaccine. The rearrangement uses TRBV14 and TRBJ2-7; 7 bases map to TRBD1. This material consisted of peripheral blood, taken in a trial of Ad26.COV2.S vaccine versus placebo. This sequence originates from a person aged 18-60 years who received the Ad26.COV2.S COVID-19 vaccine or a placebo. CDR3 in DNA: TGTGCCAGCAGGCGCAGTGGACAGGTGTTCGAGCAGTACTTC. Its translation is CASRRSGQVFEQYF.